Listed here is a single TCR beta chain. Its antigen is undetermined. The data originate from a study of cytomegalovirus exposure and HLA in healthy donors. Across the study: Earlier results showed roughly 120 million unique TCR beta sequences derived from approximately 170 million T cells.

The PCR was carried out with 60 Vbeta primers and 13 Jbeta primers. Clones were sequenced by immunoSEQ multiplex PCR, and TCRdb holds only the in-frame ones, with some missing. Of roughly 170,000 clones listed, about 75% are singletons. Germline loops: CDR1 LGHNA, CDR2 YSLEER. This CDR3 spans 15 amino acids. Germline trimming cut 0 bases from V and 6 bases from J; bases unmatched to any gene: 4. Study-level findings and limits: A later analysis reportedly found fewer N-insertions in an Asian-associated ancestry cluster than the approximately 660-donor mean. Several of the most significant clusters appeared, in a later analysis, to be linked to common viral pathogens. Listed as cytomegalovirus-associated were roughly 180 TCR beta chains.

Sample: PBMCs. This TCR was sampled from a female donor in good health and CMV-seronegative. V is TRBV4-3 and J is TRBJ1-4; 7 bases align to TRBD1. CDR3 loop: CASSQEQGRYEKLFF. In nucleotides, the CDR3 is TGCGCCAGCAGCCAAGAACAGGGGCGTTATGAAAAACTGTTTTTT.